This TCR beta chain was sequenced during a study of PD-L1 blockade in urothelial cancer. Study in general: Blood was evaluated 3 weeks (second dose) and 6 weeks after therapy began. Broader study findings: In blood sampled pretreatment, TCR clonality below the median predicted better survival.

Time point defined: pretreatment peripheral blood. Patients presented with locally advanced or metastatic urothelial carcinoma. The method was immunoSEQ multiplex PCR; TCRdb's version includes in-frame clones alone and lacks a portion of them. Of about 38,000 clones in the sample, around four fifths were seen once. Note on this clone: Its antigen is as yet unknown.

Here the sequenced sample was PBMCs, taken around atezolizumab (anti-PD-L1) treatment. The sequence was collected from an elderly man with urothelial cancer.

The CDR3 DNA follows: TGTGCCAGCAGCCCGGGGTACAATGAGCAGTTCTTC. Protein: CASSPGYNEQFF. The chain has TRBV7-9 and TRBJ2-1; a weak D match, TRBD2 (5 bases). This CDR3 has 12 amino acids. Trimming pared 5 bases from V and 4 bases from J, leaving 6 bases between. From germline, CDR1 is SEHNR and CDR2 FQNEAQ (reference sequence).